This T cell receptor (beta chain) was retrieved from a study of a mutant IDH1 vaccine in newly diagnosed glioma. Looking at the study overall: Vaccine dosing followed radiotherapy by 4-6 weeks, or accompanied temozolomide cycles.

Points from the study as a whole: Detectable vaccine-induced immune responses arose in 93.3% of patients.

Sequencing used immunoSEQ multiplex PCR; TCRdb keeps in-frame clones, though not all of them. The sample includes some 48,000 clones, over 65% seen only once; the top ten take about 12%. V lost 3 bases, J lost 9 bases, and 12 bases lay in between. The length of the CDR3 is 13 residues. Germline loops: CDR1 LNHDA, CDR2 SQIVND (reference sequence). This clone is medium-sized in the sample. No antigen is known for it. Time point described: week 35, safety follow-up. Each dose of the vaccine consisted of 300 ug of mutant IDH1 20-mer peptide, with topical imiquimod. The chain joins TRBV19 to TRBJ2-1, with D possibly matching TRBD1 (5 bases). Sequenced material: PBMCs, taken from a glioma patient whose treatment included an IDH1 peptide vaccine. The TCR was taken from a man in his forties with glioma. The CDR3 protein is CASSIRVWGEQFF. The CDR3 DNA reads as TGTGCCAGTAGTATCAGGGTCTGGGGTGAGCAGTTCTTC.